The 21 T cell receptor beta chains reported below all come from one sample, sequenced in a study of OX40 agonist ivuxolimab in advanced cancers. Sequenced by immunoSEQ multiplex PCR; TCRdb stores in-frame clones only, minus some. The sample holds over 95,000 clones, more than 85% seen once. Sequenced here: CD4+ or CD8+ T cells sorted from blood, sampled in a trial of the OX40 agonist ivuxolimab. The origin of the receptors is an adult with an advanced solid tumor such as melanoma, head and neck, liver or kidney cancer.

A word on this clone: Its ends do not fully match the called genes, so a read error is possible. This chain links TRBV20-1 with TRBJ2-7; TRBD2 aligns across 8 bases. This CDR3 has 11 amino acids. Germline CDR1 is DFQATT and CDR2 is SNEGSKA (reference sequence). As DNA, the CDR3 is TGCAGTGCTAGCCACGGACTAGCTGATAAGTTC. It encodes CSASHGLADKF.

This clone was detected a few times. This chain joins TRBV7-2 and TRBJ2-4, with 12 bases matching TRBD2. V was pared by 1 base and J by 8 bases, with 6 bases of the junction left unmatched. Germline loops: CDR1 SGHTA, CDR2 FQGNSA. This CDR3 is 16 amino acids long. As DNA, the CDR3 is TGTGCCAGCAGCTTAGGTGGACTAGCGGGAAGTGACATTCAGTACTTC. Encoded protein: CASSLGGLAGSDIQYF.

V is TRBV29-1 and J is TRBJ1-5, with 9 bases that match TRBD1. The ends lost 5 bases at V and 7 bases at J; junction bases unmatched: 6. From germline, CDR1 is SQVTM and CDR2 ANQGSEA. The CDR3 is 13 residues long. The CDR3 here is CSVWDRVGQPQHF. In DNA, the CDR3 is TGCAGCGTTTGGGACAGGGTGGGACAGCCCCAGCATTTT.

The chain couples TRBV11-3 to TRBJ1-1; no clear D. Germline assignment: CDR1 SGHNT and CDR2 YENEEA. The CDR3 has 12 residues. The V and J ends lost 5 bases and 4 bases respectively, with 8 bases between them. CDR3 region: CASSPSRTEAFF. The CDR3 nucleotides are TGTGCCAGCAGCCCGTCGCGCACTGAAGCTTTCTTT.

The CDR3 here is CASSLGAGRHNEQFF. The CDR3 nucleotides are TGTGCCAGCAGCTTAGGGGCGGGTCGGCACAATGAGCAGTTCTTC. This chain links TRBV7-2 with TRBJ2-1; D perhaps matches TRBD2 (5 bases). V dropped 1 base and J dropped 5 bases, with 12 bases sitting between them. The CDR3 is 15 residues long. Germline V gene sequence: CDR1 SGHTA, CDR2 FQGNSA.

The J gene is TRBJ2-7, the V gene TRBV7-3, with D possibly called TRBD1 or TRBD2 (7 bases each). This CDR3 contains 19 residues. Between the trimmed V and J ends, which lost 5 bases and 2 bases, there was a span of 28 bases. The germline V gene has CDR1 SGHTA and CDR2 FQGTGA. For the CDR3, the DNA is TGTGCCAGCAGCCCCAGGGGGACGGGAGGAGGAATCGGGACCTACGAGCAGTACTTC. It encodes CASSPRGTGGGIGTYEQYF. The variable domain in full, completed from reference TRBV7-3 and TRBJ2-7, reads GAGVSQTPSNKVTEKGKYVELRCDPISGHTALYWYRQSLGQGPEFLIYFQGTGAADDSGLPNDRFFAVRPEGSVSTLKIQRTERGDSAVYLCASSPRGTGGGIGTYEQYFGPGTRLTVT.

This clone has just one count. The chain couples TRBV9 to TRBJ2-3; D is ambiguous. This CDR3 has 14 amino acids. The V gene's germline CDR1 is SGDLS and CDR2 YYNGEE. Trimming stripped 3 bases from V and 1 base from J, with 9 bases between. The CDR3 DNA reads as TGTGCCAGCAGCGCCTTTTTGGGCACAGATACGCAGTATTTT. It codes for CASSAFLGTDTQYF. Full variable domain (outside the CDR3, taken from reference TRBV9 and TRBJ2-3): DSGVTQTPKHLITATGQRVTLRCSPRSGDLSVYWYQQSLDQGLQFLIQYYNGEERAKGNILERFSAQQFPDLHSELNLSSLELGDSALYFCASSAFLGTDTQYFGPGTRLTVL.

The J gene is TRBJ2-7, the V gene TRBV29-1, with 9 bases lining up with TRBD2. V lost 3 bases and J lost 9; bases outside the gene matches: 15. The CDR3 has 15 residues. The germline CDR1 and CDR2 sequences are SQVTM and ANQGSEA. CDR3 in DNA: TGCAGCGTTGAGCATTTAGCGGGAGTGGCCCTGGCGCAGTACTTC. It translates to CSVEHLAGVALAQYF.

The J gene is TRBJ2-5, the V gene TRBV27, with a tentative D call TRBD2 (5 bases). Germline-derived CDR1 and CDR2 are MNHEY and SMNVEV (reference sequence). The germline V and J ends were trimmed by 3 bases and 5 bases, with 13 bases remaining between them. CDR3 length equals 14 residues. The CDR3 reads CASSFKRAVETQYF. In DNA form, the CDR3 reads TGTGCCAGCAGTTTTAAGAGAGCGGTGGAGACCCAGTACTTC.

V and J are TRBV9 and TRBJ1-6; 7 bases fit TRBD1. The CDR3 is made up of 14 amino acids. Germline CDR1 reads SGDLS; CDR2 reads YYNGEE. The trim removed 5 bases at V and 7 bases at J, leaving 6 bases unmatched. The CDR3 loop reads CASRDDRANSPLHF. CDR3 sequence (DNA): TGTGCCAGCAGAGACGACAGGGCAAATTCACCCCTCCACTTT.

CDR3 region: CASSYLLTGGNSPLHF. For the CDR3, the DNA is TGTGCCAGCAGTTACCTTCTGACAGGGGGTAATTCACCCCTCCACTTT. The chain recombines TRBV6-5 with TRBJ1-6; 9 nucleotides line up with TRBD1. This CDR3 has 16 residues. The junction had 5 bases not matched to a gene; V was cut back by 2 bases and J by 6 bases. Germline values: CDR1 MNHEY, CDR2 SVGAGI.

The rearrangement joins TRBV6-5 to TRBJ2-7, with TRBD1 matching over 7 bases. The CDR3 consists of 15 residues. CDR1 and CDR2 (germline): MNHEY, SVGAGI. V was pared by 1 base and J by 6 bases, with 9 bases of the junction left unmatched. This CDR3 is CASSYCRQGSCEQYF. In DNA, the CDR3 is TGTGCCAGCAGTTACTGTCGACAGGGATCATGCGAGCAGTACTTC.

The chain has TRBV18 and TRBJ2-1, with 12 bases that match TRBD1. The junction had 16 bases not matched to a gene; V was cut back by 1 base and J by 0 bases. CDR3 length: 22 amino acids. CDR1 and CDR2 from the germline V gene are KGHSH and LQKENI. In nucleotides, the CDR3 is TGTGCCAGCTCACCACGGACCGTCGGGGACAGGGGGCACCCGAGCTCCTACAATGAGCAGTTCTTC. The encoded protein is CASSPRTVGDRGHPSSYNEQFF.

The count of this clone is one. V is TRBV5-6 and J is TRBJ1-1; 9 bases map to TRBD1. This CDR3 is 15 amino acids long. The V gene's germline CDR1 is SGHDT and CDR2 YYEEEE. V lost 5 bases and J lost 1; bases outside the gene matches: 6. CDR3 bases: TGTGCCAGCAGACCAGACAGGGGGGCGAACACTGAAGCTTTCTTT. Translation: CASRPDRGANTEAFF.

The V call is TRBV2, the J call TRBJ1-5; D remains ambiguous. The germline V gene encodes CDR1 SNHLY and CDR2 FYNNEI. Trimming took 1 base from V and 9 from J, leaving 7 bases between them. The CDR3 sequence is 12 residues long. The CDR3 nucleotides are TGTGCCAGCAGTGAAGGTCGGGGGCCCCAGCATTTT. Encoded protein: CASSEGRGPQHF.

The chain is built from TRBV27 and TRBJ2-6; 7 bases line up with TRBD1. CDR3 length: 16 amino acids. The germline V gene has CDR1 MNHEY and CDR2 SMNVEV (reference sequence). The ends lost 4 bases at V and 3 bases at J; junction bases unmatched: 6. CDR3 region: CASSWWTGFGANVLTF. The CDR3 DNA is TGTGCCAGCAGTTGGTGGACAGGCTTTGGGGCCAACGTCCTGACTTTC.

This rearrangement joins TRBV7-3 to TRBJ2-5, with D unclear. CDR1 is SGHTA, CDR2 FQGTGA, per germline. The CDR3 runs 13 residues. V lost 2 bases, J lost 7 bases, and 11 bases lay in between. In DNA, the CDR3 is TGTGCCAGCAGCTTATATGGCTCCGGGACCCAGTACTTC. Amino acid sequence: CASSLYGSGTQYF.

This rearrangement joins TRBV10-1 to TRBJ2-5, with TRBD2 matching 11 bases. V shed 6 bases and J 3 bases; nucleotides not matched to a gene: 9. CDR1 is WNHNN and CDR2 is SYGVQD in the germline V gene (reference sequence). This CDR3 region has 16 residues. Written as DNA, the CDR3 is TGCGCCAGCAGACCCGGACTAGCGGGTAAAAAAGAGACCCAGTACTTC. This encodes CASRPGLAGKKETQYF.

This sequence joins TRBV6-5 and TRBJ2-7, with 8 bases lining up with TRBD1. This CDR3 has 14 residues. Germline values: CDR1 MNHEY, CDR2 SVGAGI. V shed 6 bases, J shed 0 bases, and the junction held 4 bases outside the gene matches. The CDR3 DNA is TGTGCCAGCAGACCGGACAGGGACTCCTACGAGCAGTACTTC. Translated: CASRPDRDSYEQYF.

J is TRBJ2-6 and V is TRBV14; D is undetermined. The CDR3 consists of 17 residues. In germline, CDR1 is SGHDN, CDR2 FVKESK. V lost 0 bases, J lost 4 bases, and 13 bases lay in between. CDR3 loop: CASSQDMLYPGANVLTF. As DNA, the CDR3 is TGTGCCAGCAGCCAAGATATGTTGTATCCCGGGGCCAACGTCCTGACTTTC.

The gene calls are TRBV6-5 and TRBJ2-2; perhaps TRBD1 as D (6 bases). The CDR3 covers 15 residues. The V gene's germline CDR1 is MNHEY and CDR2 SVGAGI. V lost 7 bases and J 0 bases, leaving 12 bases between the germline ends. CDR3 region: CASTRDIANTGELFF. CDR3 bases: TGTGCCAGCACCAGGGACATCGCGAACACCGGGGAGCTGTTTTTT.